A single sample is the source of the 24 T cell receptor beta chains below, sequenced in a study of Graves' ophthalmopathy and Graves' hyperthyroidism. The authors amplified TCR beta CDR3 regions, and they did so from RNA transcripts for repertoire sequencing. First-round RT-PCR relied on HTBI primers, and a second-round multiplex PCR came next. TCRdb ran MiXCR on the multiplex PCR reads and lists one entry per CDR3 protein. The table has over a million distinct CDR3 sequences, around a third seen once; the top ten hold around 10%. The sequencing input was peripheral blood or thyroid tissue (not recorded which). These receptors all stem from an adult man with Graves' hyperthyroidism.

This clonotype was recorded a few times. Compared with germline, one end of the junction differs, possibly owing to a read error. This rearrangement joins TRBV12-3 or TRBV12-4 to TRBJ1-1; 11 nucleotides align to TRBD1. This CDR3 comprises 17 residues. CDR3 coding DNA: TGTACCAGCAGTGCCCCGGACAGGGGGCGCACGGTCACTGAAGCTTTCTTT. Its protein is CTSSAPDRGRTVTEAFF.

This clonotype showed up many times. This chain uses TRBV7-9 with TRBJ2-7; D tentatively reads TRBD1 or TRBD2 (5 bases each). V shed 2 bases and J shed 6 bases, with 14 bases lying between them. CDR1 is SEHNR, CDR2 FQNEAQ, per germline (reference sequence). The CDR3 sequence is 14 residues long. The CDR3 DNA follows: TGTGCCAGCAGCTTACTCGGGACGGCGCTCGAGCAGTACTTC. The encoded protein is CASSLLGTALEQYF.

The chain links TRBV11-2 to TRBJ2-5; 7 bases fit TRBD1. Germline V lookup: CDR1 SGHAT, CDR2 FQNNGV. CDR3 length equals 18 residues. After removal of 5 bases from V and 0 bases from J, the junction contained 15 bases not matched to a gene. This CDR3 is CASSRSGYRGPNQETQYF. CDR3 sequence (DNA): TGTGCCAGCAGCCGTTCCGGTTACAGGGGACCTAACCAAGAGACCCAGTACTTC.

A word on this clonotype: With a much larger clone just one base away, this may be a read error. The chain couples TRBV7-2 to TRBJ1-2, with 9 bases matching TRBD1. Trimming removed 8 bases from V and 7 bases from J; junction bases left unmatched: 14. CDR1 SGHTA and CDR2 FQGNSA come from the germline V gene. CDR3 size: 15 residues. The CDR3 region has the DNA TGTGCCAGCGGCATCCCGGGACAGGGCTTTCTTGGCTACACCTTC. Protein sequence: CASGIPGQGFLGYTF.

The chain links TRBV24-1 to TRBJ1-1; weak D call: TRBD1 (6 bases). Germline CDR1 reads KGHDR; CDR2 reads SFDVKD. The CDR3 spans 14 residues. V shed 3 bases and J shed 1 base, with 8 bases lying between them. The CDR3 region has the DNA TGTGCCACCAGTGATGGGACACCGAACACTGAAGCTTTCTTT. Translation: CATSDGTPNTEAFF.

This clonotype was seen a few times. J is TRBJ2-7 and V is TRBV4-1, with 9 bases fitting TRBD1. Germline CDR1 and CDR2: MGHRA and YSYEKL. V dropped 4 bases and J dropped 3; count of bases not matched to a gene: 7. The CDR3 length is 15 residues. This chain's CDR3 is CASSRSGQGYYEQYF. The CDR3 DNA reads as TGCGCCAGCAGCCGATCGGGACAGGGATACTACGAGCAGTACTTC.

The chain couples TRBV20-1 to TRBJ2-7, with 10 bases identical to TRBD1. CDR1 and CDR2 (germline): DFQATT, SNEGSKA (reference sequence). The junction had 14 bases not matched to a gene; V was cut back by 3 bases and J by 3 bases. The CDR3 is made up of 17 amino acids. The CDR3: CSASPTRLGTGVYEQYF. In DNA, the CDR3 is TGCAGTGCTAGCCCCACTAGGCTCGGGACAGGGGTCTACGAGCAGTACTTC.

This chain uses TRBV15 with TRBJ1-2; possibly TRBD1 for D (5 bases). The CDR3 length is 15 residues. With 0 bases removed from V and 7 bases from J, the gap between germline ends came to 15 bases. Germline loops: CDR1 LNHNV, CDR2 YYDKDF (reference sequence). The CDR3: CATSRDLGDLRGYTF. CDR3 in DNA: TGTGCCACCAGCAGAGATTTGGGGGACTTGCGTGGCTACACCTTC.

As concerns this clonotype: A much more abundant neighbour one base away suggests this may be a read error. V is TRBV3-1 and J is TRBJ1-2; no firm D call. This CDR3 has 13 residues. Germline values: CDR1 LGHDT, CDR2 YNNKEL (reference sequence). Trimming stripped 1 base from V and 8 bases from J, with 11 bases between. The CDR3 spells CASSQGTARGYTF. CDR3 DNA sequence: TGTGCCAGCAGCCAAGGGACTGCGAGGGGCTACACCTTC. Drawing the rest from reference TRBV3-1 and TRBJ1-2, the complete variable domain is DTAVSQTPKYLVTQMGNDKSIKCEQNLGHDTMYWYKQDSKKFLKIMFSYNNKELIINETVPNRFSPKSPDKAHLNLHINSLELGDSAVYFCASSQGTARGYTFGSGTRLTVV.

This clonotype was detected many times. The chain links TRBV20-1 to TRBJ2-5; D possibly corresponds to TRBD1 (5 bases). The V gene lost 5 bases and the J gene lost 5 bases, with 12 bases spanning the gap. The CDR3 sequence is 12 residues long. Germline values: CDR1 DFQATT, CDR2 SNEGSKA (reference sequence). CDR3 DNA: TGCAGTGCTGAAGGGGTGATGGAGACCCAGTACTTC. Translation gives CSAEGVMETQYF.

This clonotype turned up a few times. The CDR3 nucleotides read TGTGCCAGCAGCTTAGGCAGGGTCAGGATCTACGAGCAGTACTTC. It codes for CASSLGRVRIYEQYF. This chain links TRBV11-2 with TRBJ2-7; weak D call: TRBD1 (5 bases). The CDR3 is made up of 15 amino acids. V shed 1 base and J shed 3 bases, with 13 bases lying between them. Looked up from germline, CDR1 is SGHAT and CDR2 is FQNNGV.

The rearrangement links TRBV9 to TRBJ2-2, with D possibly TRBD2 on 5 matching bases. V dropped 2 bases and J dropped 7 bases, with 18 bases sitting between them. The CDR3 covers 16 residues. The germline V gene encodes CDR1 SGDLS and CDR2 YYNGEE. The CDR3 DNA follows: TGTGCCAGCAGCGTGTCCCCCTTTGGAGGTCACGGGGAGCTGTTTTTT. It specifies CASSVSPFGGHGELFF.

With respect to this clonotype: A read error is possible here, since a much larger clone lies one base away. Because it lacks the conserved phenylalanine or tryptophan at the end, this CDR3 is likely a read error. CDR3 DNA: TGCAGCGCTAGGACAGGGGGCACTGAAGCTTTCTCT. The encoded protein is CSARTGGTEAFS. The V and J genes are TRBV29-1 and TRBJ1-1; 10 nucleotides match TRBD1. With V trimmed by 7 bases and J by 4 bases, 3 bases remained unmatched. There are 12 residues in the CDR3. Germline lookup yields CDR1 SQVTM and CDR2 ANQGSEA.

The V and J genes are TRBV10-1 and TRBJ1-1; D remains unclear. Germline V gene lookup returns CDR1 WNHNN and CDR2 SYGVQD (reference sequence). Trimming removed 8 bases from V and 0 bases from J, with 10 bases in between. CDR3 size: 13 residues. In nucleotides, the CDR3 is TGCGCCAGCTTACAGTACATGAACACTGAAGCTTTCTTT. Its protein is CASLQYMNTEAFF.

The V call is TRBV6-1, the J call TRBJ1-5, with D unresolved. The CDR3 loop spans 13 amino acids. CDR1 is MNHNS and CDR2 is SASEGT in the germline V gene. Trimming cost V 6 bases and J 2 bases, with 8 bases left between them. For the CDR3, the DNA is TGTGCCAGCAGGCACGATGGCAATCAGCCCCAGCATTTT. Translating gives CASRHDGNQPQHF.

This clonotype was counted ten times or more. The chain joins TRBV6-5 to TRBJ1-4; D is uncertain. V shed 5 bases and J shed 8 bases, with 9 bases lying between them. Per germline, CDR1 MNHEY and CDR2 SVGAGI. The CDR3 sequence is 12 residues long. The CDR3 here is CASSIDGEKLFF. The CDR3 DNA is TGTGCCAGCAGTATAGACGGGGAAAAACTGTTTTTT.

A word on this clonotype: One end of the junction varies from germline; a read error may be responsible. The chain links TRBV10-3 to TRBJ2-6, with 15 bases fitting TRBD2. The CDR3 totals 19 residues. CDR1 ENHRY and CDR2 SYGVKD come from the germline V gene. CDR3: CATSDPGLAGGSGANVLTF. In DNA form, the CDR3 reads TGTGCCACCAGTGATCCGGGACTAGCGGGAGGCTCTGGGGCCAACGTCCTGACTTTC.

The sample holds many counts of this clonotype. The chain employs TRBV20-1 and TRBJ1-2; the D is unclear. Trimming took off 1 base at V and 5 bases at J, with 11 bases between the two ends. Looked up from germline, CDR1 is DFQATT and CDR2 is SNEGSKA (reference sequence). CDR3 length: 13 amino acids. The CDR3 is CSARVLGSYGYTF. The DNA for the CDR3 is TGCAGTGCTAGAGTACTAGGGTCGTATGGCTACACCTTC.

The CDR3 reads CAISEAGEKDQPQHF. The DNA for the CDR3 is TGTGCCATCAGTGAGGCCGGGGAGAAGGATCAGCCCCAGCATTTT. This sequence joins TRBV10-3 and TRBJ1-3; D not certain. Matching the DNA end better, TRBJ1-5 makes the J call doubtful. CDR1 is ENHRY, CDR2 SYGVKD, per germline. The CDR3 loop spans 15 amino acids.

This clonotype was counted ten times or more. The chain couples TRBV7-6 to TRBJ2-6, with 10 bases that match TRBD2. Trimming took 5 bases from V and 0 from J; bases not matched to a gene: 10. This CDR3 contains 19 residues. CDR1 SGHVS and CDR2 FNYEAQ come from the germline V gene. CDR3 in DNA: TGTGCCAGCAGCCCGACTAGCGGGCCCCCCCTCTCTGGGGCCAACGTCCTGACTTTC. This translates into CASSPTSGPPLSGANVLTF.

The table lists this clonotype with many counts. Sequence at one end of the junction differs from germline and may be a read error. CDR3 nucleotide sequence: TGCGCCAGCAGCTTGGATGGGGGGGAGCAGTACTTC. This encodes CASSLDGGEQYF. The chain has TRBV7-2 and TRBJ2-7; possible D gene TRBD2, 6 bases. Germline CDR1 and CDR2: SGHTA and FQGNSA. The CDR3 has 12 residues.

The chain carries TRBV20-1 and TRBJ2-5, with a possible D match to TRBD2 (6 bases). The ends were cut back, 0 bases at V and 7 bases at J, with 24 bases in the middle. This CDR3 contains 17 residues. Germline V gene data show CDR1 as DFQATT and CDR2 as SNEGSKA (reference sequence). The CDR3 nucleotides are TGCAGTGCTAGAGATAGCTTGGGCGGGGTTGCCGGCGGGACCCAGTACTTC. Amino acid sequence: CSARDSLGGVAGGTQYF.

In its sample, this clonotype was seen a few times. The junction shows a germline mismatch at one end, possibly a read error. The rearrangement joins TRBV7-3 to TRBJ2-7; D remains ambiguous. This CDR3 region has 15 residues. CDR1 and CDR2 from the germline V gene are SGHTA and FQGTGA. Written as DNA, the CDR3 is TGCGCCAGCAGCCAAGATCCCTGGGCGCTTACCGAGCAGTACTTC. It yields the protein CASSQDPWALTEQYF.

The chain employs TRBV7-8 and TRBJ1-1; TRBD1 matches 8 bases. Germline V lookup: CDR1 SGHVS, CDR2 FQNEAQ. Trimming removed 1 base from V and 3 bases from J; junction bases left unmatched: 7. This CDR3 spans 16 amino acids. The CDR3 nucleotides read TGTGCCAGCAGCTTAGGCAGGGGGCGCGGGGACACTGAAGCTTTCTTT. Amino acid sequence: CASSLGRGRGDTEAFF.